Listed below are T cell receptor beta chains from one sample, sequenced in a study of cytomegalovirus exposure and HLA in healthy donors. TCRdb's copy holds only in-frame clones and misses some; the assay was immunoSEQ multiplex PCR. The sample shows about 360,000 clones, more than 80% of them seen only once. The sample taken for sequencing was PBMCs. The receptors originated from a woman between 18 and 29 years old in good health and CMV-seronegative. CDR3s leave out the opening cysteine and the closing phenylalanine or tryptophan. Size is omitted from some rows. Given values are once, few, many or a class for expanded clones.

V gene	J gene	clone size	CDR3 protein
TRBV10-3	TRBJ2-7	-	AISEADSNYEQY
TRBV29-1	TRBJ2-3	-	SVGIAASTDTQY
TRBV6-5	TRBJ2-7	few	ASSYSSEQY
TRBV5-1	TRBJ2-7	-	ASSTGTGTYEQY
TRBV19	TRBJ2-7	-	ASSRGSSYEQY
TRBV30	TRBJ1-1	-	AWQTGGFVAF
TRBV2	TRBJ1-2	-	ASSTDRITFEYGYT
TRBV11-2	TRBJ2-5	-	ASSYGNGLAVQETQY
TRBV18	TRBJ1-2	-	ASGTELINYGYT
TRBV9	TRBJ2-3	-	ASSPGTSGRRSDTQY
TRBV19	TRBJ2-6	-	ASSIWRTGESGANVLT
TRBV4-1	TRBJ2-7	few	ASSQEQGAIEQY
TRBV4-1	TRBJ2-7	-	ASSQERQYEQY
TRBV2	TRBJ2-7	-	ASSFRTGLYEQY
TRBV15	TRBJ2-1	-	ATSSPRDYDYNEQF
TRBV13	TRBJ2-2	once	ASTEGGANTGELF
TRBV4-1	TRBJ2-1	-	ASSQDPGGGALGNEQF
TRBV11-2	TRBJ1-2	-	ASKQGIDYGYT
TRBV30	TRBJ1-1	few	ASGLNTEAF
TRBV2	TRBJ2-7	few	ASSHPGTGPLEQY
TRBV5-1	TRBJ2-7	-	ASSLGAGTFLAYEQY
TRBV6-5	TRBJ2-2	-	ASSYSWTPNTGELF
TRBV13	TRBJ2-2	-	ASSLGRVGTGTTGELF
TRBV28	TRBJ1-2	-	ASSLTGGAGYT
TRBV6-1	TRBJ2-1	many	ATLPGSGGYNEQF
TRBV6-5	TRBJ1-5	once	ASSYSGQGDQPQH
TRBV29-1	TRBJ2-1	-	SAPSGSSYNEQF
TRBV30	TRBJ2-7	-	AWSTGQGVHEQY
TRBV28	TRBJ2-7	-	ASSFSRGGSYEQY
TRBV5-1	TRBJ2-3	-	ASSSGQGTDTQY
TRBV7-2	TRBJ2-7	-	ASSLLRTGGSGEQY
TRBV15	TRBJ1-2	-	ATSRAHSSSYGYT
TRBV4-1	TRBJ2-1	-	ASSQVSDEQF
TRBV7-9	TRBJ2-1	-	ASSLTGGRSWEQF
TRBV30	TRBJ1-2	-	AWSIIHPRGYT
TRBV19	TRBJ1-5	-	ASGQGEVQPQH
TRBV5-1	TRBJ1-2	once	ASSLETATIAGYGYT
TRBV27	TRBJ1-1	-	ASSLLTGFNGNTEAF
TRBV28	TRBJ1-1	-	ASSYGGRAEAF
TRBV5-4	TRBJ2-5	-	ASSRPGLKYQETQY
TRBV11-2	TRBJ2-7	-	ASSRMGVSYEQY
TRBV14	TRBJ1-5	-	ASSQGGGVGQPQH
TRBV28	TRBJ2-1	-	ASSTSGTADHNEQF